The 11 T cell receptor beta chains in this list originate from one sample, sequenced in a study of shared clonotypes between healthy human individuals. Method: immunoSEQ multiplex PCR; TCRdb's copy keeps in-frame clones and lacks some. The sample gives some 2,400,000 clones, almost 96% of which show up once; around 0.13% is in the top ten. Sequencing was done on a sample of naive CD4+ T cells sorted from blood. The sample's subset: CD45RA+ positively selected. Receptor source: a man younger than 30 in good health.

The chain carries TRBV13 and TRBJ2-7; 10 nucleotides agree with TRBD1. CDR3 size: 19 residues. Trimming at V came to 5 bases and at J to 7 bases, leaving 23 bases not matched to a gene. CDR1 and CDR2 from the germline V gene are PRHDT and FYEKMQ (reference sequence). The CDR3 bases are TGTGCCAGCAGCCTACGGGGACAGGGGCTCTTTTTCTACCAGGGGGAGCAGTACTTC. This codes for CASSLRGQGLFFYQGEQYF.

The rearrangement uses TRBV27 and TRBJ2-7; 7 bases are shared with TRBD2. Trimming at V came to 7 bases and at J to 3 bases, leaving 12 bases not matched to a gene. Germline lookup yields CDR1 MNHEY and CDR2 SMNVEV (reference sequence). This CDR3 is 15 amino acids long. CDR3 DNA sequence: TGTGCCAGCAACAACGGGGGGATTCCCGACTACGAGCAGTACTTC. Amino acid sequence: CASNNGGIPDYEQYF.

This rearrangement joins TRBV6-5 to TRBJ1-2; D not certain. CDR1 is MNHEY, CDR2 SVGAGI, per germline. The CDR3 length is 15 residues. With 0 bases removed from V and 5 bases from J, the gap between germline ends came to 13 bases. Here the CDR3 DNA reads TGTGCCAGCAGTTACTCGATCCCAGGCCAGTATGGCTACACCTTC. This codes for CASSYSIPGQYGYTF.

Points on this clone: Additional DNA sequences in this sample encode the identical CDR3. The chain uses TRBV29-1 and TRBJ2-5; TRBD2 agrees at 9 bases. With 3 bases clipped from V and 4 bases from J, the junction kept 3 bases outside the gene matches. CDR3 size: 13 residues. CDR1 and CDR2 (germline): SQVTM, ANQGSEA. The CDR3 sequence is CSVEGLAGETQYF. The CDR3 coding sequence is TGCAGCGTTGAGGGACTAGCTGGAGAGACCCAGTACTTC.

The chain links TRBV2 to TRBJ1-5, with TRBD1 as a possible D gene (5 bases). This CDR3 has 14 residues. The germline V gene has CDR1 SNHLY and CDR2 FYNNEI. Trimming took off 5 bases at V and 0 bases at J, with 8 bases between the two ends. The CDR3 sequence: CASSQGPSNQPQHF. The CDR3 DNA reads as TGTGCCAGCAGTCAGGGCCCTAGCAATCAGCCCCAGCATTTT.

Regarding this clone: The final CDR3 position lacks the conserved phenylalanine or tryptophan, pointing to a likely read error. The chain recombines TRBV29-1 with TRBJ1-1; 8 nucleotides agree with TRBD1. J was trimmed by 2 bases and V by 6 bases; bases with no gene match: 5. The germline CDR1 and CDR2 sequences are SQVTM and ANQGSEA. The CDR3 is 13 residues long. The CDR3 coding sequence is TGCAGCGTGACAGGGGCGCCTAACACTGAAGCTTTCCTT. It specifies CSVTGAPNTEAFL.

The rearrangement uses TRBV2 and TRBJ1-1; 8 nucleotides agree with TRBD1. J was trimmed by 4 bases and V by 4 bases; bases with no gene match: 5. The germline V gene encodes CDR1 SNHLY and CDR2 FYNNEI. This CDR3 has 14 residues. CDR3 region: CASSGTGTGTEAFF. The CDR3, as DNA: TGTGCCAGCAGTGGGACAGGGACGGGCACTGAAGCTTTCTTT.

This clone was recorded only once. The genes are TRBV25-1 and TRBJ2-2; 7 nucleotides line up with TRBD1. CDR3 length: 15 residues. The germline CDR1 and CDR2 sequences are MGHDK and SYGVNS. J was trimmed by 7 bases and V by 6 bases; bases with no gene match: 11. This chain's CDR3 is CASSRQGVVDGELFF. The CDR3 region has the DNA TGTGCCAGCAGCAGACAGGGCGTGGTAGACGGGGAGCTGTTTTTT.

The chain couples TRBV6-5 to TRBJ1-1; 10 bases map to TRBD1. Per germline, CDR1 MNHEY and CDR2 SVGAGI. This CDR3 has 15 residues. V trimming: 0 bases; J trimming: 9 bases; junction bases outside the gene matches: 7. The CDR3 coding sequence is TGTGCCAGCAGTTACTCGGGGACAGGGGCCCGGAAAGCTTTCTTT. It encodes CASSYSGTGARKAFF.

The chain has TRBV28 and TRBJ1-6; 7 nucleotides agree with TRBD1. Germline V CDR1 and CDR2: MDHEN, SYDVKM. The CDR3 is 14 amino acids. Trimming removed 6 bases from V and 11 bases from J; junction bases left unmatched: 10. Here the CDR3 DNA reads TGTGCCAGCAGCCCCGAGGACAGGATGCCACCCCTCCACTTT. Protein sequence: CASSPEDRMPPLHF.

The CDR3 sequence is CASSPFGLKNTEAFF. Here the CDR3 DNA reads TGTGCCAGCAGTCCCTTCGGACTGAAGAACACTGAAGCTTTCTTT. This chain connects TRBV6-6 to TRBJ1-1, with unresolved D. This CDR3 contains 15 residues. With 5 bases removed from V and 1 base from J, the gap between germline ends came to 14 bases. CDR1 is MNHNY, CDR2 SVGAGI, per germline (reference sequence).